The rows below give T cell receptor beta chains drawn from one sample of a study of CD8+CD57+ T cells in acquired aplastic anemia. MiXCR was run by TCRdb on the reads, yielding one entry per CDR3 protein. The sample lists roughly 420,000 distinct CDR3 sequences; about two thirds were seen once. Sequenced: sorted CD4+, CD8+, or CD8+CD57+ T cells (not recorded which) from PBMCs. These TCRs come from a human donor in good health, serving as a control. Each CDR3 is given with its conserved first and last residue. D genes are given only for firm matches. The size of a clone is reported for some rows only, either as once, few or many, or as a class for expanded clones.

TRBV7-6	.	.	TRBJ2-1	CASSPTSIRNYNEQFF	TGTGCCAGCAGTCCCACTAGCATTCGGAACTACAATGAGCAGTTCTTC
TRBV20-1	.	.	TRBJ2-3	CSAQGPIGAYTQYF	TGCAGTGCCCAGGGACCTATTGGGGCATATACGCAGTATTTT
TRBV6-4	.	.	TRBJ2-5	CARLSGLGETQYF	TGTGCCAGGCTTTCCGGATTGGGGGAGACCCAGTACTTC
TRBV20-1	.	.	TRBJ1-2	CSASTGGAGGYTF	TGCAGTGCCAGTACCGGGGGGGCCGGCGGCTACACCTTC
TRBV6-1	.	.	TRBJ1-1	CASREAGSRNTEAFF	TGTGCCAGCAGAGAAGCGGGGTCCAGGAACACTGAAGCTTTCTTT
TRBV11-2	.	TRBD1	TRBJ2-1	CASSEGQGTCNEQFF	TGTGCCAGCAGCGAGGGACAGGGGACCTGCAATGAGCAGTTCTTC
TRBV20-1	few	TRBD1	TRBJ2-7	CSATDRDGYEQYF	TGCAGTGCTACGGACAGGGACGGTTACGAGCAGTACTTC
TRBV7-3	.	.	TRBJ2-7	CASSLKRQRGYEQYF	TGTGCCAGCAGCTTAAAACGACAACGGGGCTACGAGCAGTACTTC
TRBV7-4	.	.	TRBJ2-7	CASSGGGDKQYF	TGTGCCAGCAGCGGAGGAGGGGACAAGCAGTACTTC
TRBV20-1	.	.	TRBJ2-3	CSARVSGRGLLDTQYF	TGCAGTGCTAGAGTCTCAGGCAGGGGCCTTTTGGATACGCAGTATTTT
TRBV7-2	.	.	TRBJ2-5	CASRDVESQYF	TGTGCCAGCAGGGACGTTGAGAGCCAGTACTTC
TRBV7-2	.	TRBD1	TRBJ2-5	CASSGQVQETQYF	TGTGCCAGCAGTGGACAGGTCCAAGAGACCCAGTACTTC
TRBV9	.	.	TRBJ2-3	CASSVKGGGDTQYF	TGTGCCAGCAGCGTAAAGGGAGGTGGAGATACGCAGTATTTT
TRBV5-5	.	.	TRBJ2-6	CAGRGSRANVLTF	TGTGCCGGTAGAGGGTCTAGAGCCAACGTCCTGACTTTC
TRBV18	.	.	TRBJ2-7	CASSPGGKSSYEQYF	TGTGCCAGCTCACCAGGGGGAAAGAGCTCCTACGAGCAGTACTTC
TRBV6-6	once	TRBD1	TRBJ1-2	CASLLQGRALGYGYTF	TGTGCCAGCCTGCTACAGGGGAGGGCATTAGGCTATGGCTACACCTTC
TRBV20-1	.	TRBD1	TRBJ2-5	CSVFRDRGETQYF	TGCAGTGTTTTCCGGGACAGGGGTGAGACCCAGTACTTC
TRBV20-1	.	.	TRBJ1-1	CSAFNYGEAIF	TGCAGTGCCTTCAACTATGGAGAAGCTATCTTT
TRBV7-2	.	TRBD2	TRBJ2-3	CASSLGYPGGRLYTQYF	TGTGCCAGCAGCTTAGGGTACCCGGGGGGGCGTTTGTATACGCAGTATTTT
TRBV11-2	.	.	TRBJ2-5	CASSLHPGLETQYF	TGTGCCAGCAGCTTACATCCGGGGCTTGAGACCCAGTACTTC
TRBV10-3	.	.	TRBJ2-7	CASRGGQEQYF	TGTGCCAGCAGAGGGGGACAAGAGCAGTACTTC
TRBV7-8	.	.	TRBJ1-2	CSVRCSGYGYTF	TGTAGCGTTAGGTGCAGTGGCTATGGCTACACCTTC
TRBV9	.	.	TRBJ1-2	CASSTGGVRGYTF	TGTGCCAGCAGCACGGGGGGGGTCCGCGGCTACACCTTC
TRBV7-9	.	.	TRBJ1-2	CASSASGGGQFFGF	.
TRBV5-8	many	.	TRBJ1-6	CASSPTWGQQNSPLHF	TGTGCCAGCAGCCCAACGTGGGGCCAGCAGAATTCACCCCTCCACTTT
TRBV5-1	many	TRBD1	TRBJ1-1	CASSPNRDREQEAFF	TGCGCCAGCAGCCCGAACCGGGACAGAGAACAAGAAGCTTTCTTT
TRBV20-1	.	TRBD2	TRBJ2-7	CSATTPSGGDEQYF	TGCAGTGCCACCACTCCTAGCGGGGGGGACGAGCAGTACTTC
TRBV7-2	.	.	TRBJ1-2	CASSLEGGPSNYGYTF	TGTGCCAGCAGCTTAGAGGGTGGACCGAGTAACTATGGCTACACCTTC